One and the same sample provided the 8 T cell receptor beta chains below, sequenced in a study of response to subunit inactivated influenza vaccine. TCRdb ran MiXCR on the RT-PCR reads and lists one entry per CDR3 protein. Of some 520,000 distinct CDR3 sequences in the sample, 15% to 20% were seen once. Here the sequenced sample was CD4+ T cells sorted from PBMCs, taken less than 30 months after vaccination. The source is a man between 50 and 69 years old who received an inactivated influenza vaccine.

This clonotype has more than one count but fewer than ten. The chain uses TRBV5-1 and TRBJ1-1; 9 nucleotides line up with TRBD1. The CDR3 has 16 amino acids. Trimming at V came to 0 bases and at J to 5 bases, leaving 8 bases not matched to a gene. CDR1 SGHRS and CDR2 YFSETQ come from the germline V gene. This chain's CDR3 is CASSLARQGGTTEAFF. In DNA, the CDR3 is TGCGCCAGCAGCTTGGCCAGACAGGGGGGTACAACTGAAGCTTTCTTT. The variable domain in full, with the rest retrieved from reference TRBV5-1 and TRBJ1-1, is KAGVTQTPRYLIKTRGQQVTLSCSPISGHRSVSWYQQTPGQGLQFLFEYFSETQRNKGNFPGRFSGRQFSNSRSEMNVSTLELGDSALYLCASSLARQGGTTEAFFGQGTRLTVV.

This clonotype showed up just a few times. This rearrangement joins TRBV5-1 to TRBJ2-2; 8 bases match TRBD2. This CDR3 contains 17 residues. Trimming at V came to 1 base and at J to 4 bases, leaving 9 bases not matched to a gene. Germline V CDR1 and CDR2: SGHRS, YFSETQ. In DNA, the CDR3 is TGCGCCAGCAGCTTGAACGACGCGGGGGGCCGCACCGGGGAGCTGTTTTTT. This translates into CASSLNDAGGRTGELFF.

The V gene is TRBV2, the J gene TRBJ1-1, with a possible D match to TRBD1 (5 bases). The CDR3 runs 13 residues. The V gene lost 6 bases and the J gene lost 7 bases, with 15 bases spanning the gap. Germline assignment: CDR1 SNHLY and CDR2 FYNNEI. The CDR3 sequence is CASSRQGTYEAFF. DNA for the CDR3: TGTGCCAGCAGCAGACAAGGGACCTATGAAGCTTTCTTT.

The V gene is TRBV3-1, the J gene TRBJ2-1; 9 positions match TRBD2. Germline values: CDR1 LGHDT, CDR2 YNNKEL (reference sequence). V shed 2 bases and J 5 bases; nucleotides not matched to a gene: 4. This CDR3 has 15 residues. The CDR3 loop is CASSQQASGNNEQFF. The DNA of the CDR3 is TGTGCCAGCAGCCAACAGGCTAGCGGGAACAATGAGCAGTTCTTC.

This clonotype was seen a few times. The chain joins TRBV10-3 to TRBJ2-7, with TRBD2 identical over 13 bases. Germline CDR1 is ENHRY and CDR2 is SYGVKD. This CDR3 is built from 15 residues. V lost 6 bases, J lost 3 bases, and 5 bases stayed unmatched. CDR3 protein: CAIRAGTSGIYEQYF. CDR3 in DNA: TGTGCCATCAGAGCCGGGACTAGCGGGATCTACGAGCAGTACTTC.

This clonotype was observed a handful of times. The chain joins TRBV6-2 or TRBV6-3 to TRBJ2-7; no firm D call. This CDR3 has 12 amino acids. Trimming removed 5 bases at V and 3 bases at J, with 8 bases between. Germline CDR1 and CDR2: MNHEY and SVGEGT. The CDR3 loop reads CASSQSLYEQYF. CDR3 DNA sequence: TGTGCCAGCAGTCAGAGCCTCTACGAGCAGTACTTC.

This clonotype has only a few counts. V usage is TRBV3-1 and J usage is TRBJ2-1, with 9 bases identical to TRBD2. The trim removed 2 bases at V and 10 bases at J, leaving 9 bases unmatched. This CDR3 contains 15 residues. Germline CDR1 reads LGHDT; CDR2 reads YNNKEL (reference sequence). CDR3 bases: TGTGCCAGCAGCCAACCCCAGCTAGCGGGGACCGAGCAGTTCTTC. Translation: CASSQPQLAGTEQFF.

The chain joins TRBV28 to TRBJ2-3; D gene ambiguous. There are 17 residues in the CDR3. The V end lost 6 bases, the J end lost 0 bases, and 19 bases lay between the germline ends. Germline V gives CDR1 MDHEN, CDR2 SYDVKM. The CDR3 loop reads CASRASGIRPSTDTQYF. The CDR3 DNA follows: TGTGCCAGCAGGGCGTCCGGTATAAGGCCAAGCACAGATACGCAGTATTTT. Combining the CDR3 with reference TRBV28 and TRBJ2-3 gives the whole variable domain DVKVTQSSRYLVKRTGEKVFLECVQDMDHENMFWYRQDPGLGLRLIYFSYDVKMKEKGDIPEGYSVSREKKERFSLILESASTNQTSMYLCASRASGIRPSTDTQYFGPGTRLTVL.